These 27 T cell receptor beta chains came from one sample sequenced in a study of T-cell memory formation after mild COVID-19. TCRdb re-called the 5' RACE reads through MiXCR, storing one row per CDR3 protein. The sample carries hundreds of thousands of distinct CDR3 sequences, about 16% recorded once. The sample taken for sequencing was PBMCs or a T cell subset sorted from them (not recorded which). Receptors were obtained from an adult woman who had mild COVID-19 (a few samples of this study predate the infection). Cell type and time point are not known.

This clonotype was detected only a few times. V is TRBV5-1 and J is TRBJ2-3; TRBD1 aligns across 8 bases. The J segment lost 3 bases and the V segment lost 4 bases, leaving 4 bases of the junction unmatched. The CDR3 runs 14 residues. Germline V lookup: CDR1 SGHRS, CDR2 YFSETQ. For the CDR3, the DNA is TGCGCCAGCAGCGTGGGACAGGAGACAGATACGCAGTATTTT. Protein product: CASSVGQETDTQYF.

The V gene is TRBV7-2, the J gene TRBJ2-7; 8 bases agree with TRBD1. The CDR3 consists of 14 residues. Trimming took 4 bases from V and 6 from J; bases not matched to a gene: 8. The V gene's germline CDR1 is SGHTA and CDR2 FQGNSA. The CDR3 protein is CASSSDRAQGEQYF. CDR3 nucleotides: TGTGCCAGCAGCTCGGACAGGGCCCAGGGCGAGCAGTACTTC.

DNA for the CDR3: TGTGCCATCAGTGGAGGAGCGGGCCACTTCTATGGCTACACCTTC. It yields the protein CAISGGAGHFYGYTF. The chain uses TRBV10-3 and TRBJ1-2; unclear D gene. Germline CDR1 reads ENHRY; CDR2 reads SYGVKD. With 4 bases removed from V and 4 bases from J, the gap between germline ends came to 16 bases. This CDR3 is 15 amino acids long.

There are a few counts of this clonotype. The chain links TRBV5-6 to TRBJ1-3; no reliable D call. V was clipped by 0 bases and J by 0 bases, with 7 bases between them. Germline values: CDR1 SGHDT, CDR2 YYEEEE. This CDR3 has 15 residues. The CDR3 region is CASSLALTSGNTIYF. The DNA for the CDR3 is TGTGCCAGCAGCTTGGCACTGACCTCTGGAAACACCATATATTTT.

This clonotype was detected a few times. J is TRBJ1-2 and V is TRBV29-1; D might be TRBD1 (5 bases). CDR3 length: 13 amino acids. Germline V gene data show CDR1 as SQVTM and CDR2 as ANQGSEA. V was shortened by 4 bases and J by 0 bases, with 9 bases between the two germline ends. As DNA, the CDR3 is TGCAGCGTTGGTGGGGGGGCTAACTATGGCTACACCTTC. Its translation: CSVGGGANYGYTF.

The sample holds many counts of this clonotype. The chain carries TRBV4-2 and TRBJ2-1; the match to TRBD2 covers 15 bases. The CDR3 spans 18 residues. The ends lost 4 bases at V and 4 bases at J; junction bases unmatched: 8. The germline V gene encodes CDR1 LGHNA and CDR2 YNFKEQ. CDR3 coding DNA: TGTGCCAGCAGCCCGAACCCGGGACTAGCGGGGGGATACAATGAGCAGTTCTTC. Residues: CASSPNPGLAGGYNEQFF.

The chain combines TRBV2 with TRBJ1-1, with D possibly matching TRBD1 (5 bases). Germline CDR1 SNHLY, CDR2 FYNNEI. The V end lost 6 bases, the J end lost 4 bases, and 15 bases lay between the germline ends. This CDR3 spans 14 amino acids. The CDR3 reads CASRRGDGGTEAFF. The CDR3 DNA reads TGTGCCAGCAGGCGGGGGGATGGAGGCACTGAAGCTTTCTTT.

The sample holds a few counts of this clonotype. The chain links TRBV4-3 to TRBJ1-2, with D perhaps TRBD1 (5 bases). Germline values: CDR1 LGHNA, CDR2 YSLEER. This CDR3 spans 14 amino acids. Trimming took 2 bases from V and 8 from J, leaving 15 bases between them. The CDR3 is CASSQRDSLAGYTF. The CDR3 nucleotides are TGCGCCAGCAGCCAAAGGGACTCCCTCGCCGGCTACACCTTC.

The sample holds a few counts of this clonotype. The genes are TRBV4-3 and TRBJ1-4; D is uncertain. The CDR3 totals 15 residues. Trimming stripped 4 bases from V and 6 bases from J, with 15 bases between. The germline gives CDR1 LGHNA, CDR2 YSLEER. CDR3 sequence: CASSLTGPGDEKLFF. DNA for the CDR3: TGCGCCAGCAGCCTCACCGGGCCCGGGGATGAAAAACTGTTTTTT.

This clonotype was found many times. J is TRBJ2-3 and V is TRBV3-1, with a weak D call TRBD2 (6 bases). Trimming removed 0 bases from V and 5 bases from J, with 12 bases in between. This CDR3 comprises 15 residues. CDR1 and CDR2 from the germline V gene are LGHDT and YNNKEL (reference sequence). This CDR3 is CASSQDGGRGDTQYF. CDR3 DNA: TGTGCCAGCAGCCAAGATGGGGGGAGAGGAGATACGCAGTATTTT.

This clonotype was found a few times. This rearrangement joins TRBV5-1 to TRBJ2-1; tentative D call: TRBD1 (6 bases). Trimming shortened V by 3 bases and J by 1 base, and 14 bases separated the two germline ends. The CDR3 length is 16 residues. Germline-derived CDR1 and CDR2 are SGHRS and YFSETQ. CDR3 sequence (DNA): TGCGCCAGCAGCTCCCCACAGGGTGGGTCCTACAATGAGCAGTTCTTC. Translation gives CASSSPQGGSYNEQFF.

The DNA for the CDR3 is TGTGCCAGCAGCTTAGCTTGGGGCCAGGGCTCTGGCTACACCTTC. It codes for CASSLAWGQGSGYTF. The rearrangement links TRBV5-5 to TRBJ1-2; a weak D match, TRBD1 (5 bases). Per germline, CDR1 SGHKS and CDR2 YYEKEE (reference sequence). Trimming cost V 2 bases and J 7 bases, with 18 bases left between them. The CDR3 extends over 15 amino acids.

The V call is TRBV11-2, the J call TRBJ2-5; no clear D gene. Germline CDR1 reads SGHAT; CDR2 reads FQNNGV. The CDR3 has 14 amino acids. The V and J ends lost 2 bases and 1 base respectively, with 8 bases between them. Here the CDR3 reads CASSLLQAQETQYF. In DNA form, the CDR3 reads TGTGCCAGCAGCTTACTCCAGGCCCAAGAGACCCAGTACTTC.

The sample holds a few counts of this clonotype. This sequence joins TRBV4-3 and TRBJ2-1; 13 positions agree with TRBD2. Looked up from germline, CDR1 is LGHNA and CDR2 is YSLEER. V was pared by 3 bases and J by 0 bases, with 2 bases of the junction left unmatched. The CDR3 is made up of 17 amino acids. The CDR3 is CASSQRLAGGSYNEQFF. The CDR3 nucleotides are TGCGCCAGCAGCCAGAGACTAGCGGGAGGCTCCTACAATGAGCAGTTCTTC.

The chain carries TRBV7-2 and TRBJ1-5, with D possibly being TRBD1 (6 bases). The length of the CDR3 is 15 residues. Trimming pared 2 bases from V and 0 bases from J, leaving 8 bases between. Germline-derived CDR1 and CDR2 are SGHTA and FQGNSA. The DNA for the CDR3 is TGTGCCAGCAGCTTAAGGGACAATAGCAATCAGCCCCAGCATTTT. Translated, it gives CASSLRDNSNQPQHF.

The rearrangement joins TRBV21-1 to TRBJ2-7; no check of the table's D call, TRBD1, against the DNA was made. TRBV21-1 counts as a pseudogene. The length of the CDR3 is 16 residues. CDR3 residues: CASSRGEMEGTYEQYF. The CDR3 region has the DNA TGTGCCAGCAGCAGGGGGGAGATGGAGGGCACCTACGAGCAGTACTTC.

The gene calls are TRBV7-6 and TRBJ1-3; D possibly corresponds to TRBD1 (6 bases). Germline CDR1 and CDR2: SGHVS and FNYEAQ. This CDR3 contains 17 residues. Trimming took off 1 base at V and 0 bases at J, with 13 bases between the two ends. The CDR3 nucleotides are TGTGCCAGCAGCTTAGGCCAGGGGCCCACCTCTGGAAACACCATATATTTT. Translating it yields CASSLGQGPTSGNTIYF.

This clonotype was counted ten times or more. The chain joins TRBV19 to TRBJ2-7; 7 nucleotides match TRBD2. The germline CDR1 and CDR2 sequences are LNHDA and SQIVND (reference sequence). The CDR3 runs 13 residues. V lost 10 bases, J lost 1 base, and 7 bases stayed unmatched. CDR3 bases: TGTGCCACCCTACCGGGGGGTTCCTACGAGCAGTACTTC. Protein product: CATLPGGSYEQYF.

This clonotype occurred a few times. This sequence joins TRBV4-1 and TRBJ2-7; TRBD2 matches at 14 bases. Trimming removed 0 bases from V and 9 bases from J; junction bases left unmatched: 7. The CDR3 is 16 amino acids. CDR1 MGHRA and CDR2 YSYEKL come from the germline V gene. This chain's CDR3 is CASSQDRTSGGPPQYF. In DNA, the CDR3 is TGCGCCAGCAGCCAAGATAGGACTAGCGGGGGGCCGCCGCAGTACTTC.

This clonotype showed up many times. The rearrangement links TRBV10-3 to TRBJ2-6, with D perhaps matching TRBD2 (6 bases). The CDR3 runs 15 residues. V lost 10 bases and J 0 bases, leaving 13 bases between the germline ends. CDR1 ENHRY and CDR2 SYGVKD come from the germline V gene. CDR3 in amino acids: CATRPGGSGANVLTF. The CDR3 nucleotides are TGTGCCACTCGACCCGGGGGCTCTGGGGCCAACGTCCTGACTTTC.

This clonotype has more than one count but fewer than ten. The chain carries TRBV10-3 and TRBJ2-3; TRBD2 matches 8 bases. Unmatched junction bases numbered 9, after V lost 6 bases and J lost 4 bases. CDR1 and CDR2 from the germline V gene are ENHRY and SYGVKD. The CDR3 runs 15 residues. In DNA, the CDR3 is TGTGCCATCAGATCCGGGCCCGGGGGGGCAGATACGCAGTATTTT. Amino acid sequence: CAIRSGPGGADTQYF.

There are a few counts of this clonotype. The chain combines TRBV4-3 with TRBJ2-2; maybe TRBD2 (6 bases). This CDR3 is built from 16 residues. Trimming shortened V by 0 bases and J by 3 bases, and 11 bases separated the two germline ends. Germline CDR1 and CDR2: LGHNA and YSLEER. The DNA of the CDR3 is TGCGCCAGCAGCCAAGATCAGGCTAGCGACACCGGGGAGCTGTTTTTT. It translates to CASSQDQASDTGELFF.

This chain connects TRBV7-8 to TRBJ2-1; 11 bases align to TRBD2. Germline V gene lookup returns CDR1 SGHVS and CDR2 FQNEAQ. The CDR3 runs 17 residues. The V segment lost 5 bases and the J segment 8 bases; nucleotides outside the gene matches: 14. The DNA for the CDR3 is TGTGCCAGCAGCCTAACCCTGGGACTAGCGGCCCACGATGAGCAGTTCTTC. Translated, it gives CASSLTLGLAAHDEQFF.

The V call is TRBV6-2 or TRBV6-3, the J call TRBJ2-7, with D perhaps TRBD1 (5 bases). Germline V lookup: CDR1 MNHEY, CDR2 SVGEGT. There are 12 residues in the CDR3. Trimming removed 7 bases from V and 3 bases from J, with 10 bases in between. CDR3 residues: CASTTARYEQYF. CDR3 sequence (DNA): TGTGCCAGCACGACAGCTCGCTACGAGCAGTACTTC.

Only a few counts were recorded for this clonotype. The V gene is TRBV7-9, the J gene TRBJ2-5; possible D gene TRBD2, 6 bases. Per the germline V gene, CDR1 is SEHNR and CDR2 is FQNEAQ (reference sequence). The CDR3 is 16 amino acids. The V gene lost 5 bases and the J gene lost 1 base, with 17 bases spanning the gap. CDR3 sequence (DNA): TGTGCCAGCAGCCGGGGAGGATCAGCAATCCAAGAGACCCAGTACTTC. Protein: CASSRGGSAIQETQYF.

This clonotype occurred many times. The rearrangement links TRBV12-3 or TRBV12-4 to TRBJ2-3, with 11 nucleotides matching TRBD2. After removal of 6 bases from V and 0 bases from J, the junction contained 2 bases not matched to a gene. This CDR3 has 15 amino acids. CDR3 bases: TGTGCCAGCAGGGGACTAGCGGTCAGCACAGATACGCAGTATTTT. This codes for CASRGLAVSTDTQYF.

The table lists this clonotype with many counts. CDR3 region: CSVERDRGYEQYF. CDR3 DNA: TGCAGCGTTGAAAGGGACAGGGGGTACGAGCAGTACTTC. The chain carries TRBV29-1 and TRBJ2-7, with TRBD1 matching 11 bases. The CDR3 consists of 13 residues. The germline gives CDR1 SQVTM, CDR2 ANQGSEA. After removal of 2 bases from V and 4 bases from J, the junction contained 1 base not matched to a gene.